This T cell receptor (beta chain) was found in a study of beta chain features in type 1 diabetes. Study findings and constraints: The study left unresolved whether HLA type influences TCRB rearrangement. A possible short-template PCR bias applies equally to patients and controls. Type 1 diabetes patients had moderately but significantly shorter TCRB CDR3s in all four CD4+ subsets.

Expressed TCRB transcripts were sequenced because the isolated RNA had all been reverse transcribed beforehand. Repertoires were generated with immunoSEQ multiplex PCR, while TCRdb's copy carries only in-frame clones and drops some. The repertoire has about 120,000 clones, 15% to 20% of them found once; the top ten carry about 2.4%. Comment on this clone: Its antigen is undetermined.

Sequencing used central memory CD4+ T cells from blood. The origin of this receptor is a man aged 18 to 29 with type 1 diabetes.

CDR3 sequence: CASTFPGQGTPGANVLTF. The CDR3 nucleotides are TGCGCCAGCACTTTCCCGGGACAGGGGACCCCTGGGGCCAACGTCCTGACTTTC. This chain uses TRBV23-1 with TRBJ2-6, with 10 bases matching TRBD1. TRBV23-1 is placed among ORFs of uncertain function. The CDR3 length is 18 residues. V was pared by 7 bases and J by 2 bases, with 11 bases of the junction left unmatched.